The next 18 T cell receptor beta chains were all read from a single sample in a study of cytomegalovirus exposure and HLA in healthy donors. The PCR made use of 60 Vbeta and 13 Jbeta primers. The repertoire was sequenced with immunoSEQ multiplex PCR; TCRdb's copy has only in-frame clones and lacks some. Its table records 40,000 to 60,000 clones. The sequencing input was PBMCs. The origin of the receptors is a male donor in good health and CMV-seropositive.

The V gene is TRBV2, the J gene TRBJ1-2; TRBD1 might be the D (5 bases). This CDR3 comprises 14 residues. V lost 6 bases and J lost 8, with 19 bases in between. CDR1 and CDR2 (germline): SNHLY, FYNNEI. CDR3 loop: CASSLYGGGAGYTF. The CDR3 nucleotides are TGTGCCAGCAGCCTCTATGGTGGAGGGGCCGGCTACACCTTC.

The V call is TRBV18, the J call TRBJ2-3; D is uncertain. CDR1 KGHSH and CDR2 LQKENI come from the germline V gene. The CDR3 extends over 16 amino acids. V lost 1 base to trimming and J lost 2 bases, with 13 bases between them. The CDR3 DNA sequence: TGTGCCAGCTCACCACTGGTTGGGCCCGTCACAGATACGCAGTATTTT. Translated: CASSPLVGPVTDTQYF.

The chain combines TRBV7-8 with TRBJ1-2; 9 bases map to TRBD1. V trimming: 5 bases; J trimming: 7 bases; junction bases outside the gene matches: 11. Germline CDR1 SGHVS, CDR2 FQNEAQ. The CDR3 runs to 15 residues. As DNA, the CDR3 is TGTGCCAGCAGCCGCTCAGGACAGGGGAGGAGTGGCTACACCTTC. Protein product: CASSRSGQGRSGYTF.

The chain joins TRBV6-5 to TRBJ2-2; TRBD1 aligns across 8 bases. CDR3 length equals 14 residues. V trimming: 1 base; J trimming: 7 bases; junction bases outside the gene matches: 2. Per the germline V gene, CDR1 is MNHEY and CDR2 is SVGAGI. The CDR3 DNA reads as TGTGCCAGCAGTTACTACAGGGGGAGCGGGGAGCTGTTTTTT. Residues: CASSYYRGSGELFF.

The chain is built from TRBV6-4 and TRBJ2-7; perhaps TRBD1 as D (6 bases). Between the trimmed V and J ends, which lost 6 bases and 5 bases, there was a span of 20 bases. The CDR3 has 15 amino acids. Germline-derived CDR1 and CDR2 are MRHNA and SNTAGT. This CDR3 is CASSPMGAPVHEQYF. The CDR3 DNA follows: TGTGCCAGCAGCCCGATGGGGGCGCCCGTCCACGAGCAGTACTTC.

J is TRBJ1-3 and V is TRBV5-4; D is perhaps TRBD1 (6 bases). The CDR3 contains 16 residues. Trimming removed 1 base at V and 3 bases at J, with 14 bases between. Germline V gives CDR1 SGHNT, CDR2 YYREEE (reference sequence). The CDR3 DNA is TGTGCCAGCAGCTTGTGGGGGCGACCCAATGGAAACACCATATATTTT. This gives the protein CASSLWGRPNGNTIYF.

The chain employs TRBV7-8 and TRBJ1-2; D gene uncertain. The CDR3 covers 15 residues. Germline V lookup: CDR1 SGHVS, CDR2 FQNEAQ. V was trimmed by 1 base and J by 7 bases, leaving 16 bases between them. This chain's CDR3 is CASSLETGRSSGYTF. The CDR3 nucleotides read TGTGCCAGCAGCTTAGAGACGGGGAGGAGTTCTGGCTACACCTTC.

V is TRBV14 and J is TRBJ2-1; a possible D gene is TRBD1 (6 bases). Germline V gene sequence: CDR1 SGHDN, CDR2 FVKESK. V lost 3 bases to trimming and J lost 8 bases, with 14 bases between them. The CDR3 sequence is 14 residues long. The CDR3 region has the DNA TGTGCCAGCAGCCACTTACAGGGAATTCATGAGCAGTTCTTC. It translates to CASSHLQGIHEQFF.

The gene calls are TRBV19 and TRBJ1-1; TRBD1 agrees at 9 bases. CDR1 and CDR2 from the germline V gene are LNHDA and SQIVND (reference sequence). The CDR3 has 16 residues. V was pared by 3 bases and J by 10 bases, with 15 bases of the junction left unmatched. CDR3 in DNA: TGTGCCAGTAGTATCGGGGACAGGGATGAAGGCTTGGCAGCTTTCTTT. This sequence encodes CASSIGDRDEGLAAFF.

The chain employs TRBV6-5 and TRBJ2-7; D may be TRBD2 (6 bases). Trimming left V 3 bases short and J 2 bases short, with 17 bases between. Germline values: CDR1 MNHEY, CDR2 SVGAGI. CDR3 length: 16 amino acids. CDR3 loop: CASSYHIGGGTYEQYF. The CDR3 DNA is TGTGCCAGCAGTTATCACATAGGTGGGGGGACCTACGAGCAGTACTTC.

The rearrangement joins TRBV21-1 to TRBJ1-1. TRBV21-1 constitutes a pseudogene. This CDR3 has 15 amino acids. DNA of the CDR3: TGTGCCAGCAGCAATCTAGGTCGGGGTGGAACTGAAGCTTTCTTT. As protein: CASSNLGRGGTEAFF.

This chain links TRBV29-1 with TRBJ1-2; D remains ambiguous. The CDR3 is made up of 12 amino acids. CDR1 is SQVTM, CDR2 ANQGSEA, per germline. Trimming left V 1 base short and J 4 bases short, with 7 bases between. CDR3 region: CSVEVSFYGYTF. The CDR3 DNA reads as TGCAGCGTTGAAGTATCTTTCTATGGCTACACCTTC.

The chain carries TRBV6-5 and TRBJ2-1, with D possibly being TRBD2 (6 bases). CDR3 length: 15 residues. In germline, CDR1 is MNHEY, CDR2 SVGAGI. Trimming took off 10 bases at V and 0 bases at J, with 16 bases between the two ends. CDR3 nucleotide sequence: TGTGCCACCCAATCCTTCGGGAGCTCCTACAATGAGCAGTTCTTC. Translation gives CATQSFGSSYNEQFF.

Concerning this clone itself: In the same sample, other DNA sequences code for this CDR3. The chain is built from TRBV7-9 and TRBJ1-2; 8 bases map to TRBD1. In germline, CDR1 is SEHNR, CDR2 FQNEAQ (reference sequence). CDR3 size: 14 residues. Trimming took 3 bases from V and 2 from J; bases not matched to a gene: 2. The CDR3 loop is CASSLGTGNYGYTF. The CDR3 DNA follows: TGTGCCAGCAGCTTGGGGACAGGAAACTATGGCTACACCTTC.

V gene TRBV4-1 combines with J gene TRBJ1-1, with 7 bases matching TRBD1. CDR3 length: 16 residues. The germline CDR1 and CDR2 sequences are MGHRA and YSYEKL. Trimming cost V 4 bases and J 0 bases; bases outside gene matches: 8. CDR3 residues: CASSPLGTVMNTEAFF. The CDR3 DNA reads TGCGCCAGCAGCCCATTAGGGACAGTGATGAACACTGAAGCTTTCTTT.

V usage is TRBV10-2 and J usage is TRBJ1-6; 9 bases line up with TRBD1. CDR1 and CDR2 (germline): WSHSY, SAAADI. The J segment lost 5 bases and the V segment lost 6 bases, leaving 5 bases of the junction unmatched. CDR3 size: 15 residues. CDR3 in amino acids: CASRGQGNDNSPLHF. CDR3 DNA: TGCGCCAGCAGGGGACAGGGCAACGATAATTCACCCCTCCACTTT.

The gene calls are TRBV4-2 and TRBJ1-4, with D possibly matching TRBD1 (5 bases). CDR3 length: 16 residues. The V and J ends lost 0 bases and 4 bases respectively, with 12 bases between them. Germline CDR1 LGHNA, CDR2 YNFKEQ. CDR3 protein: CASSQDLGRGNEKLFF. DNA for the CDR3: TGTGCCAGCAGCCAAGACTTGGGGCGCGGTAATGAAAAACTGTTTTTT.

The V gene is TRBV5-4, the J gene TRBJ1-6; 8 positions match TRBD1. V shed 4 bases and J 5 bases; nucleotides not matched to a gene: 5. Germline V gene sequence: CDR1 SGHNT, CDR2 YYREEE (reference sequence). The CDR3 loop spans 15 amino acids. The CDR3 DNA reads TGTGCCAGCAGCCCAGGGGGCGGGGATAATTCACCCCTCCACTTT. Its translation is CASSPGGGDNSPLHF.